Included here is one TCR beta chain sequence, with context. The CDR3 spans 17 residues. Germline V lookup: CDR1 SGDLS, CDR2 YYNGEE. The V and J ends lost 0 bases and 4 bases respectively, with 17 bases between them. This entry comes from a study of T cell changes during pregnancy in multiple sclerosis. The repertoire was sequenced with immunoSEQ multiplex PCR; TCRdb's copy has only in-frame clones and lacks some. The profile shows tens of thousands of clones, about 93% of them singletons. This chain uses TRBV9 with TRBJ2-1; possibly TRBD2 for D (5 bases). The clonotype comes from a female donor with multiple sclerosis, enrolled in a pregnancy study. The sample was peripheral blood, taken in the third trimester of pregnancy. The CDR3 DNA is TGTGCCAGCAGCGTAGATCCTGGCGCCAGCGGTTACAATGAGCAGTTCTTC. This encodes CASSVDPGASGYNEQFF. Combining the CDR3 with reference TRBV9 and TRBJ2-1 gives the whole variable domain DSGVTQTPKHLITATGQRVTLRCSPRSGDLSVYWYQQSLDQGLQFLIQYYNGEERAKGNILERFSAQQFPDLHSELNLSSLELGDSALYFCASSVDPGASGYNEQFFGPGTRLTVL.